This TCR beta chain was sequenced in a study of Ad26.COV2.S vaccination and SARS-CoV-2 variants. Whole-study context: Intramuscular Ad26.COV2.S doses were given once or twice, 56 days apart. Study-wide results and limits: Vaccine recipients and placebo recipients showed similar non-spike TCR breadth.

As to treatment: 15 to 20 received Ad26.COV2.S at low or high dose, single or two shots; roughly 5 received placebo; per-sample allocation not given. Specimens were obtained on day 63 following the first vaccine or placebo injection. The germline CDR1 and CDR2 sequences are LNHNV and YYDKDF (reference sequence). V gave up 0 bases and J gave up 3 bases, with 12 bases separating them. This CDR3 has 16 amino acids. The data were produced by immunoSEQ multiplex PCR, yet TCRdb's version contains in-frame clones alone and is incomplete. The sample lists about 280,000 clones; roughly 86% were seen once. Notes on this clone: What it binds is not known.

The origin of this receptor is a person aged 18 to 59 who received the Ad26.COV2.S COVID-19 vaccine or a placebo. The rearrangement uses TRBV15 and TRBJ1-3; D uncertain. The specimen was peripheral blood, collected in a trial of Ad26.COV2.S vaccine versus placebo. In DNA form, the CDR3 reads TGTGCCACCAGCAGAGATCAAGGACGGTTTGGAAACACCATATATTTT. It translates to CATSRDQGRFGNTIYF.